Following are 28 T cell receptor beta chains from one sample sequenced in a study of response to subunit inactivated influenza vaccine. TCRdb analysed the RT-PCR reads with MiXCR anew, one entry per CDR3 protein. The repertoire holds under 550,000 distinct CDR3 sequences, with approximately 7.6% as singletons. Sequencing was performed on PBMCs from blood, taken about 23 months after vaccination. Receptors originate from a man aged 50-75 years who received an inactivated influenza vaccine.

The chain recombines TRBV9 with TRBJ2-7; TRBD2 aligns across 13 bases. Germline trimming cut 4 bases from V and 4 bases from J; bases unmatched to any gene: 11. Germline values: CDR1 SGDLS, CDR2 YYNGEE. The CDR3 spans 17 residues. CDR3 residues: CASSPRGLAGVGYEQYF. The CDR3 DNA sequence: TGTGCCAGCAGCCCTAGAGGACTAGCGGGAGTGGGTTACGAGCAGTACTTC. The variable domain in full, completed from reference TRBV9 and TRBJ2-7, reads DSGVTQTPKHLITATGQRVTLRCSPRSGDLSVYWYQQSLDQGLQFLIQYYNGEERAKGNILERFSAQQFPDLHSELNLSSLELGDSALYFCASSPRGLAGVGYEQYFGPGTRLTVT.

CDR3 residues: CASSQGRAGQMSNEKLFF. CDR3 coding DNA: TGCGCCAGCAGCCAAGGACGAGCGGGACAGATGTCTAATGAAAAACTGTTTTTT. The chain recombines TRBV4-3 with TRBJ1-4, with 7 bases identical to TRBD1. After removal of 1 base from V and 3 bases from J, the junction contained 11 bases not matched to a gene. The CDR3 has 18 amino acids. Per the germline V gene, CDR1 is LGHNA and CDR2 is YSLEER.

The sample holds many counts of this clonotype. This chain connects TRBV20-1 to TRBJ2-7, with TRBD2 matching over 8 bases. The V gene's germline CDR1 is DFQATT and CDR2 SNEGSKA (reference sequence). This CDR3 spans 16 amino acids. J lost 1 base, V lost 5 bases, and 13 bases had no gene match. The DNA of the CDR3 is TGCAGTGCTGGCGCTAGGCGGGTAGCGGGATCCTACGAGCAGTACTTC. Its protein is CSAGARRVAGSYEQYF.

In its sample, this clonotype was seen many times. V and J are TRBV6-1 and TRBJ1-5; unclear D gene. This CDR3 is 13 amino acids long. Germline-derived CDR1 and CDR2 are MNHNS and SASEGT. The V and J ends lost 5 bases and 10 bases respectively, with 15 bases between them. In DNA form, the CDR3 reads TGTGCCAGCAGTCAAAGCCTGGTAGTTCCCCAGCATTTT. It codes for CASSQSLVVPQHF.

The chain carries TRBV27 and TRBJ2-3; D remains unclear. The ends were cut back, 0 bases at V and 0 bases at J, with 10 bases in the middle. The CDR3 has 16 amino acids. Germline V gives CDR1 MNHEY, CDR2 SMNVEV (reference sequence). The CDR3 loop is CASSLSFDGSTDTQYF. The CDR3 region has the DNA TGTGCCAGCAGTTTATCGTTCGACGGGAGCACAGATACGCAGTATTTT.

This clonotype appeared many times. CDR3 nucleotide sequence: TGTGCCAGCAGCTTAGCGCAGATATGGGATCTCACAGCCGGGGAGCTGTTTTTT. Residues: CASSLAQIWDLTAGELFF. The chain joins TRBV11-1 to TRBJ2-2; D unclear. Per germline, CDR1 SGHAT and CDR2 FQDESV (reference sequence). CDR3 length: 18 residues. The V gene lost 0 bases and the J gene lost 6 bases, with 20 bases spanning the gap.

In its sample, this clonotype was seen a few times. The chain couples TRBV4-1 to TRBJ1-6; 7 bases fit TRBD1. The CDR3 sequence is 16 residues long. Germline CDR1 is MGHRA and CDR2 is YSYEKL. Losses at the gene ends were 1 base for V and 4 bases for J; bases not matched to a gene: 4. The CDR3 DNA is TGCGCCAGCAGCCAAGCGGGACAGCAATATAATTCACCCCTCCACTTT. This translates into CASSQAGQQYNSPLHF.

This clonotype was recorded at least ten times. V gene TRBV3-1 combines with J gene TRBJ2-7, with D possibly matching TRBD1 (5 bases). Germline V gene sequence: CDR1 LGHDT, CDR2 YNNKEL (reference sequence). V was clipped by 9 bases and J by 3 bases, with 15 bases between them. This CDR3 contains 13 residues. CDR3 nucleotide sequence: TGTGCCAGTAGCACGTGGCAGGGCTACGAGCAGTACTTC. It specifies CASSTWQGYEQYF.

This clonotype has more than one count but fewer than ten. The V call is TRBV7-9, the J call TRBJ2-2; 7 bases agree with TRBD2. Trimming took 5 bases from V and 2 from J; bases not matched to a gene: 8. CDR1 and CDR2 (germline): SEHNR, FQNEAQ (reference sequence). This CDR3 region has 16 residues. The CDR3 DNA sequence: TGTGCCAGCAGCCCAACGGGGGGTCCAAACACCGGGGAGCTGTTTTTT. Its protein is CASSPTGGPNTGELFF.

This clonotype has a count of ten or more. The chain is built from TRBV5-1 and TRBJ2-5; no clear D gene. Germline CDR1 is SGHRS and CDR2 is YFSETQ. This CDR3 comprises 14 residues. Trimming took off 6 bases at V and 3 bases at J, with 15 bases between the two ends. The CDR3 nucleotides read TGCGCCAGCAAGGTCGGAGCGTTCGAAGAGACCCAGTACTTC. This gives the protein CASKVGAFEETQYF.

The gene calls are TRBV4-2 and TRBJ2-7; D may be TRBD2 (5 bases). CDR3 size: 16 residues. Germline CDR1 LGHNA, CDR2 YNFKEQ. Trimming took 4 bases from V and 2 from J, leaving 18 bases between them. This CDR3 is CASSRSILEAAYEQYF. CDR3 DNA sequence: TGTGCCAGCAGCCGATCAATTTTGGAGGCAGCCTACGAGCAGTACTTC.

The chain couples TRBV28 to TRBJ2-4; 8 bases map to TRBD1. The germline CDR1 and CDR2 sequences are MDHEN and SYDVKM. J lost 2 bases, V lost 8 bases, and 26 bases had no gene match. The CDR3 runs to 21 residues. This CDR3 reads CASPEGTSGQEFCGSKNIQYF. CDR3 sequence (DNA): TGTGCCAGCCCCGAGGGGACCTCGGGACAGGAATTTTGTGGATCCAAAAACATTCAGTACTTC.

The rearrangement uses TRBV12-3 or TRBV12-4 and TRBJ2-3, with D tentatively TRBD2 (6 bases). Trimming left V 3 bases short and J 6 bases short, with 16 bases between. The CDR3 length is 15 residues. The CDR3 loop is CASSFPSSAGDTQYF. In DNA form, the CDR3 reads TGTGCCAGCAGTTTTCCAAGTTCAGCGGGTGATACGCAGTATTTT.

This clonotype was counted between two and nine times. V usage is TRBV6-5 and J usage is TRBJ1-1; D remains unclear. V lost 2 bases, J lost 5 bases, and 9 bases lay in between. CDR1 is MNHEY and CDR2 is SVGAGI in the germline V gene. The CDR3 totals 13 residues. DNA for the CDR3: TGTGCCAGCAGTTACCGTCGATATACTGAAGCTTTCTTT. Protein product: CASSYRRYTEAFF.

As concerns this clonotype: One end of the junction varies from germline; a read error may be responsible. The chain carries TRBV12-3 or TRBV12-4 and TRBJ1-6, with D perhaps TRBD1 (5 bases). This CDR3 contains 16 residues. The CDR3 region is CASSLGGTGINSPLHF. As DNA, the CDR3 is TGTGCCAGCAGCTTAGGCGGAACAGGAATAAATTCACCCCTCCACTTT.

This clonotype showed up many times. V is TRBV2 and J is TRBJ1-2; no reliable D call. Between the trimmed V and J ends, which lost 9 bases and 3 bases, there was a span of 14 bases. Germline V gives CDR1 SNHLY, CDR2 FYNNEI. The CDR3 runs to 13 residues. DNA for the CDR3: TGTGCCAGGAGAGTCAGACACGACTATGGCTACACCTTC. Its translation is CARRVRHDYGYTF.

The chain joins TRBV5-1 to TRBJ1-2; 7 nucleotides line up with TRBD1. The J segment lost 4 bases and the V segment lost 4 bases, leaving 7 bases of the junction unmatched. Per the germline V gene, CDR1 is SGHRS and CDR2 is YFSETQ. The CDR3 is made up of 14 amino acids. CDR3 nucleotides: TGCGCCAGCAGCGCGCAGGGGGGTGGCTATGGCTACACCTTC. This gives the protein CASSAQGGGYGYTF.

Ten or more counts support this clonotype. The chain has TRBV29-1 and TRBJ2-7; D remains ambiguous. CDR1 is SQVTM and CDR2 is ANQGSEA in the germline V gene. This CDR3 comprises 13 residues. The ends were cut back, 6 bases at V and 4 bases at J, with 16 bases in the middle. CDR3: CSVTLSTLYEQYF. CDR3 bases: TGCAGCGTAACCCTTTCGACGCTTTACGAGCAGTACTTC.

This clonotype has just a few counts. The rearrangement uses TRBV12-3 or TRBV12-4 and TRBJ2-7; D is unclear. V dropped 1 base and J dropped 3 bases, with 7 bases sitting between them. The CDR3 runs 13 residues. Here the CDR3 DNA reads TGTGCCAGCAGTTTAGGCAGCCACTACGAGCAGTACTTC. Translated, it gives CASSLGSHYEQYF.

This clonotype has a handful of counts. The chain is built from TRBV20-1 and TRBJ2-7, with unresolved D. Looked up from germline, CDR1 is DFQATT and CDR2 is SNEGSKA (reference sequence). V was shortened by 5 bases and J by 5 bases, with 7 bases between the two germline ends. The length of the CDR3 is 10 residues. CDR3 residues: CSADSNEQYF. For the CDR3, the DNA is TGCAGTGCTGATTCTAACGAGCAGTACTTC.

This clonotype was seen a few times. This CDR3 reads CASSMGTGSSTDTQYF. The CDR3 region has the DNA TGCGCCAGCAGCATGGGAACAGGTTCTAGCACAGATACGCAGTATTTT. The chain is built from TRBV5-1 and TRBJ2-3, with a tentative D call TRBD1 (5 bases). The germline V gene has CDR1 SGHRS and CDR2 YFSETQ. The germline V and J ends were trimmed by 4 bases and 0 bases, with 15 bases remaining between them. The CDR3 sequence is 16 residues long.

There are a few counts of this clonotype. The CDR3 loop is CASSPGQPGAETQYF. CDR3 sequence (DNA): TGTGCCAGCAGCCCCGGACAGCCAGGGGCCGAGACCCAGTACTTC. The chain is built from TRBV7-9 and TRBJ2-5; TRBD1 is a possible D gene (6 bases). The CDR3 has 15 residues. V was pared by 5 bases and J by 5 bases, with 18 bases between. The V gene's germline CDR1 is SEHNR and CDR2 FQNEAQ (reference sequence).

The V gene is TRBV2, the J gene TRBJ1-4; 7 positions agree with TRBD1. The CDR3 has 13 residues. Unmatched junction bases numbered 5, after V lost 6 bases and J lost 7 bases. Germline lookup yields CDR1 SNHLY and CDR2 FYNNEI. The CDR3 protein is CASSGQAGEKLFF. CDR3 coding DNA: TGTGCCAGCAGCGGACAGGCGGGTGAAAAACTGTTTTTT.

The rearrangement links TRBV7-8 to TRBJ1-6; 8 bases are a match to TRBD1. CDR1 SGHVS and CDR2 FQNEAQ come from the germline V gene. This CDR3 is 19 amino acids long. Unmatched junction bases numbered 17, after V lost 3 bases and J lost 7 bases. CDR3 residues: CASSFRRQGILEKNSPLHF. CDR3 sequence (DNA): TGTGCCAGCAGCTTCCGCCGACAGGGGATCCTTGAGAAAAATTCACCCCTCCACTTT.

This clonotype has ten or more counts. V usage is TRBV4-3 and J usage is TRBJ1-1; no clear D. Germline CDR1 reads LGHNA; CDR2 reads YSLEER. This CDR3 contains 14 residues. The V end lost 0 bases, the J end lost 3 bases, and 8 bases lay between the germline ends. CDR3 in amino acids: CASSQEAGDTEAFF. CDR3 nucleotide sequence: TGCGCCAGCAGCCAAGAAGCCGGGGACACTGAAGCTTTCTTT.

V usage is TRBV11-2 and J usage is TRBJ2-7, with 12 bases identical to TRBD2. The CDR3 runs 15 residues. Trimming took 3 bases from V and 4 from J; bases not matched to a gene: 4. CDR1 is SGHAT and CDR2 is FQNNGV in the germline V gene. The CDR3 sequence: CASSFASGGAYEQYF. CDR3 in DNA: TGTGCCAGCAGCTTTGCTAGCGGGGGGGCTTACGAGCAGTACTTC.

This clonotype was detected many times. This chain links TRBV15 with TRBJ2-2, with D perhaps being TRBD1 or TRBD2 (5 bases each). The V end was cut by 7 bases, the J end by 0 bases, with 12 bases between. Germline CDR1 reads LNHNV; CDR2 reads YYDKDF (reference sequence). The CDR3 runs 15 residues. The CDR3 DNA sequence: TGTGCCACCACCAAGGGACGGACGAACACCGGGGAGCTGTTTTTT. Translating gives CATTKGRTNTGELFF.

Only a few counts were recorded for this clonotype. J is TRBJ1-5 and V is TRBV7-8, with D possibly matching TRBD1 (5 bases). The CDR3 length is 15 residues. V was cut by 5 bases and J by 5 bases, with 16 bases left in between. CDR1 and CDR2 from the germline V gene are SGHVS and FQNEAQ. CDR3 bases: TGTGCCAGCAGCCTCCCCGAGGGGTTCCATCAGCCCCAGCATTTT. The encoded protein is CASSLPEGFHQPQHF.